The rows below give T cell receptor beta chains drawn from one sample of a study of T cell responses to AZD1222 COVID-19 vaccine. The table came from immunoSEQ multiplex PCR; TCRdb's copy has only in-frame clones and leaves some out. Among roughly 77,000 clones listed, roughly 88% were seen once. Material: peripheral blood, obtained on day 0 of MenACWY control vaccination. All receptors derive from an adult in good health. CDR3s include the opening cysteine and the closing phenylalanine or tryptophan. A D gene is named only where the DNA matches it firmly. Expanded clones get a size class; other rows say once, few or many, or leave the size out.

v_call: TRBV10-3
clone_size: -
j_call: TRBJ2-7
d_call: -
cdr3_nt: TGTGCCATCAGGGCCGGTGGACACCATCCCTACGAGCAGTACTTC
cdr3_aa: CAIRAGGHHPYEQYF

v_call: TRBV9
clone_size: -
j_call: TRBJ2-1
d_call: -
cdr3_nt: TGTGCCAGCAGCGTAGCCCTATCCGGGGGAGACAATGAGCAGTTCTTC
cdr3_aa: CASSVALSGGDNEQFF

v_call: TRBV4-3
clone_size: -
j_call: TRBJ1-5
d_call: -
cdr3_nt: TGCGCCAGCAGCCAAGAAAGGCCCGGTCAGCCCCAGCATTTT
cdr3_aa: CASSQERPGQPQHF

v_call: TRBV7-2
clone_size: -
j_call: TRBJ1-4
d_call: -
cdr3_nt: TGTGCCAGCAGCTGGGGGGTAGGGCGTAATGAAAAACTGTTTTTT
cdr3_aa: CASSWGVGRNEKLFF

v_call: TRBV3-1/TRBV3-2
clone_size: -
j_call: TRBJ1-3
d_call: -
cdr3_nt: TGTGCCAGCAGCCAAGAAGCCGCTTCGGGTGGAAACACCATATATTTT
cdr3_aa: CASSQEAASGGNTIYF

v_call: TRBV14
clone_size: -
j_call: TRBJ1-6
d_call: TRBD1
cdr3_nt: TGTGCCAGCAGCCGCGGACAGGCGTATAATTCACCCCTCCACTTT
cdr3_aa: CASSRGQAYNSPLHF

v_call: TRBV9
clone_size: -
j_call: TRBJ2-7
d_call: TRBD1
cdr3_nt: TGTGCCAGCAGCGTTCGCCCGGGACAGGGATCCGAGCAGTACTTC
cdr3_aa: CASSVRPGQGSEQYF

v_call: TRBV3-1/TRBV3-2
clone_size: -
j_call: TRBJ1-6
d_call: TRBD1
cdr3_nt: TGTGCCAGCAGTTCCCGGACAGGGAAAAATTCACCCCTCCACTTT
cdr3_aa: CASSSRTGKNSPLHF

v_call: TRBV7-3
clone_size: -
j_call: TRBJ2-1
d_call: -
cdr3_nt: TGTGCCAGCAGCTCCGGAGGAGGGCCCTACAATGAGCAGTTCTTC
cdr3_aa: CASSSGGGPYNEQFF

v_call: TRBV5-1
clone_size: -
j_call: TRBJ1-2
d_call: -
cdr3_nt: TGCGCCAGCAGTCAGGGTGACAACTATGGCTACACCTTC
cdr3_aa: CASSQGDNYGYTF

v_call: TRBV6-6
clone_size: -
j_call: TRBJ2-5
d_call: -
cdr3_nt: TGTGCCAGCAGTCGGTCCGGGACACCAAGGTTGAGCCAAGAGACCCAGTACTTC
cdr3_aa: CASSRSGTPRLSQETQYF

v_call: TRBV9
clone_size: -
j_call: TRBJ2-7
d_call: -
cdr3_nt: TGTGCCAGCAGCGTAGCTGGGGACCCGCGCTGGGAGCAGTACTTC
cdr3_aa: CASSVAGDPRWEQYF

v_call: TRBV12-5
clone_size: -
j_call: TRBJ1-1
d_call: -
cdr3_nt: TGTGCTAGTGGTTTGGAAGTGAACACTGAAGCTTTCTTT
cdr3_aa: CASGLEVNTEAFF

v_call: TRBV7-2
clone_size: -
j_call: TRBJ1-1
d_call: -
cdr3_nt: TGTGCCAGCAGCCCCACAACAGGCGGGGGGGGAAGAGCTTTCTTT
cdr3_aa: CASSPTTGGGGRAFF

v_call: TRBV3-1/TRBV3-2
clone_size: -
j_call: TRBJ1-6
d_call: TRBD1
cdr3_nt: TGTGCCAGCAGCCAAGGTGGACAGGGGGCTTGGTCACCCCTCCACTTT
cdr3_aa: CASSQGGQGAWSPLHF

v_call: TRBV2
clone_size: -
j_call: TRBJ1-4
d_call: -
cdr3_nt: TGTGCCAGCAGTGAAGGGGCAGGCATGGGAGAAAAACTGTTTTTT
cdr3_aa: CASSEGAGMGEKLFF

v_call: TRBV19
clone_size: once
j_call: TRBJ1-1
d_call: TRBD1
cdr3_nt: TGTGCCAGTAGTACCCGACAGGGGGTTTTCACTGAAGCTTTCTTT
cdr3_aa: CASSTRQGVFTEAFF

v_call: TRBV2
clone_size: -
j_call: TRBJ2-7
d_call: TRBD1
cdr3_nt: TGTGCCAGCAGTGTTGACAGGGGGGCTCCTGGCGAGCAGTACTTC
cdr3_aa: CASSVDRGAPGEQYF

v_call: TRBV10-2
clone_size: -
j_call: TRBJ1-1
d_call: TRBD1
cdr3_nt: TGCGCCAGCAGTTGGACAGGGGGCGCTGACACTGAAGCTTTCTTT
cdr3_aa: CASSWTGGADTEAFF

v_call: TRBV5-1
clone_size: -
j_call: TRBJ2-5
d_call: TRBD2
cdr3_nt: TGCGCCAGCAGCTTGGCCGGACTAGAACGGGAGACCCAGTACTTC
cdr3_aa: CASSLAGLERETQYF

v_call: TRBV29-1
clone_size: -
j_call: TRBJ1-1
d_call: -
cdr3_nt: TGCAGCGTTGTTAAGGACAGAAAGAACACTGAAGCTTTCTTT
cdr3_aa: CSVVKDRKNTEAFF

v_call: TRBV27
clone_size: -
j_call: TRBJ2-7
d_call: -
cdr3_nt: TGTGCCAGCAGTTCGGGTCTTTACGAGCAGTACTTC
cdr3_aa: CASSSGLYEQYF

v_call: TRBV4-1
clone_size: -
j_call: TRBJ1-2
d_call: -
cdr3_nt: TGCGCCAGCAGCCAGGCTGCAGGACAGAACTATGGCTACACCTTC
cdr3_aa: CASSQAAGQNYGYTF

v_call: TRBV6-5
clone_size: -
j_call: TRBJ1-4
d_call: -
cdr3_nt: TGTGCCAGCAGCTCACAGTCTGGCCCAGATGAAAAACTGTTTTTT
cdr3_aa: CASSSQSGPDEKLFF

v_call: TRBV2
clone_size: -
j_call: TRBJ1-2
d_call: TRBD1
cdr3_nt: TGTGCCAGCAGATCAGAACAGGGGAACTATGGCTACACCTTC
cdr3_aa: CASRSEQGNYGYTF

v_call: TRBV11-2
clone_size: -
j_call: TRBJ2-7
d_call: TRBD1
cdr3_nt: TGTGCCAGCAGCCCCGGGACAGGCTTCCACGAGCAGTACTTC
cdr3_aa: CASSPGTGFHEQYF

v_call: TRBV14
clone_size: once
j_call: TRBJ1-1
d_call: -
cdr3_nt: TGTGCCAGCAGCCAAGATTGGCTCACTGAAGCTTTCTTT
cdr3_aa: CASSQDWLTEAFF

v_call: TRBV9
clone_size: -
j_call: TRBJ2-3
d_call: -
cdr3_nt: TGTGCCAGCAGCACATTCCAGGGAGCAGATACGCAGTATTTT
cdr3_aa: CASSTFQGADTQYF

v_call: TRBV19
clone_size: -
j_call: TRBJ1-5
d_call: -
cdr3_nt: TGTGCCAGTAGCCAGGACAGTATGGGCAATCAGCCCCAGCATTTT
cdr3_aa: CASSQDSMGNQPQHF

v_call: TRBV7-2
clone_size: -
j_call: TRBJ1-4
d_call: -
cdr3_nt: TGTGCCAGCAGCACAGGGTTACTAAATGAAAAACTGTTTTTT
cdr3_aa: CASSTGLLNEKLFF

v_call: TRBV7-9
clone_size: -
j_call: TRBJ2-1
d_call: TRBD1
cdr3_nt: TGTGCCAGCAGCTCCGGACAGGATGTATCCTACAATGAGCAGTTCTTC
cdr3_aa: CASSSGQDVSYNEQFF

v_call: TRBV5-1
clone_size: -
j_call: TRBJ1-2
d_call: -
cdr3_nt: TGCGCCAGCAGCTCCGCAGGACACAACTATGGCTACACCTTC
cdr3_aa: CASSSAGHNYGYTF

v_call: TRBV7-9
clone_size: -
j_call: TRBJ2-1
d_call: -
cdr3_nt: TGTGCCAGCTCTACGCACGATGAGCAGTTCTTC
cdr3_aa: CASSTHDEQFF

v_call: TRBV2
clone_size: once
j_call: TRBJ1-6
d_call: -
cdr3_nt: TGTGCCAGCAGTGTAGAGACATTAGCCTCACCCCTCCACTTT
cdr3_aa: CASSVETLASPLHF

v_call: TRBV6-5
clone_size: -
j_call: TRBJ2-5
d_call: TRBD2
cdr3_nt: TGTGCCAGCAGTAATGGGGCAGCGGGGGAAGAGACCCAGTACTTC
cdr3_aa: CASSNGAAGEETQYF

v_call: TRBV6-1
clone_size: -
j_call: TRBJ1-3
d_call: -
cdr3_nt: TGTGCCAGCAGTGAGGGCAGGGTCACTGGAAACACCATATATTTT
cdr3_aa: CASSEGRVTGNTIYF

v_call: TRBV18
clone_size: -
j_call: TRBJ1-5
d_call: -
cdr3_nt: TGTGCCAGCTCACCTACCGGGGCCAATCAGCCCCAGCATTTT
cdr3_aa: CASSPTGANQPQHF

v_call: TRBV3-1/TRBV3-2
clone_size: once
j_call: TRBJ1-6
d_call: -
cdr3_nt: TGTGCCAGCAGCAAAGATTCACCCCTCCACTTT
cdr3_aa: CASSKDSPLHF

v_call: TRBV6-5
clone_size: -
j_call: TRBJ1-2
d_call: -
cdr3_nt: TGTGCCACCCAGCCTGGTGTGGACTATGGCTACACCTTC
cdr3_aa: CATQPGVDYGYTF

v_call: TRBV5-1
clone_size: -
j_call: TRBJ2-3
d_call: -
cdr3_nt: TGCGCCAGCAGCTTGGGGCAGGGTCGCACAGATACGCAGTATTTT
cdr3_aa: CASSLGQGRTDTQYF

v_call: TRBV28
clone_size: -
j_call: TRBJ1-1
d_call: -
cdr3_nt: TGTGCCAGCAGTCTCCGGGGGGACACTGAAGCTTTCTTT
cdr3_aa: CASSLRGDTEAFF

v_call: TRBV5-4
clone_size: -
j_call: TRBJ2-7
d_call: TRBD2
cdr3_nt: TGTGCCAGCAGCACCCGGACTAGCGGAACCTACGAGCAGTACTTC
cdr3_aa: CASSTRTSGTYEQYF

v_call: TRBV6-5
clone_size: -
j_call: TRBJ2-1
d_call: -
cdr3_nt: TGTGCCAGCAGTTACTCGAGGTTCGGAACCTACAATGAGCAGTTCTTC
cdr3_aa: CASSYSRFGTYNEQFF

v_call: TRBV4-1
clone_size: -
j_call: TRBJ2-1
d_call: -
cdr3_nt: TGCGCCAGCAGCCAAGATAGGGCAGGGCCTCAGGGTGAGCAGTTCTTC
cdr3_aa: CASSQDRAGPQGEQFF

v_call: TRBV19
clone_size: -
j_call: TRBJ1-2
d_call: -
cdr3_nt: TGTGCCAGTTCTGACAGGTCCTATGGCTACACCTTC
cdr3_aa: CASSDRSYGYTF

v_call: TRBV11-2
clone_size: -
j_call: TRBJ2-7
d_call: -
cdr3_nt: TGTGCCAGCAGCATCTCGGGCGGCTCCTACGAGCAGTACTTC
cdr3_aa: CASSISGGSYEQYF

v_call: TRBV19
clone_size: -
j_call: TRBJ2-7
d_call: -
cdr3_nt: TGTGCCAGTAGTATGACTACAGGCTACGAGCAGTACTTC
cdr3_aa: CASSMTTGYEQYF

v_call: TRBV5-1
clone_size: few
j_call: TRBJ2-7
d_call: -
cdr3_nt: TGCGCCAGCAGCTTCTCGGGGATCTACGAGCAGTACTTC
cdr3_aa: CASSFSGIYEQYF

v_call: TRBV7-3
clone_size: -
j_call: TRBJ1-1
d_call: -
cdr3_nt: TGTGCCAGCAGCTCCGACGGTCGTAAGGACAATGAAGCTTTCTTT
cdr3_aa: CASSSDGRKDNEAFF

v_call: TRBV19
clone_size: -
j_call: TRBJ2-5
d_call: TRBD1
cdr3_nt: TGTGCCAGTAGTGACAGGGTAGGAGAGACCCAGTACTTC
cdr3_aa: CASSDRVGETQYF

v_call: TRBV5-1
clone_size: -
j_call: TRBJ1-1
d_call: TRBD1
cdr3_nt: TGCGCCAGCAGTTCCGGACAGGCCGAGAACACTGAAGCTTTCTTT
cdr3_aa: CASSSGQAENTEAFF

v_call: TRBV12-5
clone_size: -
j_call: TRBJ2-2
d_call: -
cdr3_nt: TGTGCTAGTGGTTTGGGAATTGGGGAGCTGTTTTTT
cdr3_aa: CASGLGIGELFF

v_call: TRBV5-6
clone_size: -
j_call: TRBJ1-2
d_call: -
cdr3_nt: TGTGCCAGCAGCATTCGACGGACTAACTATGGCTACACCTTC
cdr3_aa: CASSIRRTNYGYTF

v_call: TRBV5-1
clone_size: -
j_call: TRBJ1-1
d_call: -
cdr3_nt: TGCGCCAGCAGCTTCCGGACAGTAAACACTGAAGCTTTCTTT
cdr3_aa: CASSFRTVNTEAFF

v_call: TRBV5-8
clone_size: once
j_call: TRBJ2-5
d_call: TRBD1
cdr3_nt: TGTGCCAGCAGCAAAAGACAGGGGAGAGAGACCCAGTACTTC
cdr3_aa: CASSKRQGRETQYF

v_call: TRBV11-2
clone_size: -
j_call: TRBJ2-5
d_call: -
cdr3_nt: TGTGCCAGCAGCTTAGAGTGGGGGGCGAAGGAGACCCAGTACTTC
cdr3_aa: CASSLEWGAKETQYF

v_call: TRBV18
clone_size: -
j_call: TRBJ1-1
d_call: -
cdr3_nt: TGTGCCAGCTCACCACAGGGTAACACTGAAGCTTTCTTT
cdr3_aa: CASSPQGNTEAFF